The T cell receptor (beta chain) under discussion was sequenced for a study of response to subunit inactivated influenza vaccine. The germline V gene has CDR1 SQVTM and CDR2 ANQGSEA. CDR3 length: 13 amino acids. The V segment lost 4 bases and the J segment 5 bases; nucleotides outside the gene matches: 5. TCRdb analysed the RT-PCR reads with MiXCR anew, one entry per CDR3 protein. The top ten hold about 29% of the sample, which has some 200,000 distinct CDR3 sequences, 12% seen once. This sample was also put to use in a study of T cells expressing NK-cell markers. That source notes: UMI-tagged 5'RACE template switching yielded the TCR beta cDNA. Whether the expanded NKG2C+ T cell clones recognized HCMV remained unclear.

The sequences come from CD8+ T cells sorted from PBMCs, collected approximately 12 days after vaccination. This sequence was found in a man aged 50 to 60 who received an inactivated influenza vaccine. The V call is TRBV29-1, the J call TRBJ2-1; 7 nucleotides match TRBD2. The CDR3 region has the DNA TGCAGCGTTGTCGCTAGCGGAAACAATGAGCAGTTCTTC. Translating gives CSVVASGNNEQFF.